Shown below are 30 T cell receptor beta chains from a single sample sequenced in a study of identical twins. In TCRdb, the 5' RACE reads were re-called with MiXCR into one record per CDR3 protein. The data hold 280,000 or so distinct CDR3 sequences, with under 9.5% observed a single time. These same data were also listed under a study on yellow fever vaccine responses in identical twins.

Source material: memory (CD45RO+) T cells sorted from blood. All receptors come from a woman under 30 in good health.

V and J are TRBV20-1 and TRBJ2-2; D may match TRBD1 or TRBD2 (7 bases each). CDR3 length equals 14 residues. The V gene's germline CDR1 is DFQATT and CDR2 SNEGSKA (reference sequence). CDR3 loop: CSLQGGPSTGELFF. The CDR3 DNA reads TGCAGCCTGCAGGGGGGGCCATCCACCGGGGAGCTGTTTTTT.

This clonotype was recorded a few times. The chain combines TRBV28 with TRBJ2-4; a possible D gene is TRBD1 (6 bases). CDR1 and CDR2 (germline): MDHEN, SYDVKM. The CDR3 is 13 residues long. Trimming stripped 6 bases from V and 7 bases from J, with 13 bases between. The DNA for the CDR3 is TGTGCCAGCAGACCTCAGGGGTATAACATTCAGTACTTC. Encoded protein: CASRPQGYNIQYF. The full variable domain, its missing parts supplied by reference TRBV28 and TRBJ2-4, is DVKVTQSSRYLVKRTGEKVFLECVQDMDHENMFWYRQDPGLGLRLIYFSYDVKMKEKGDIPEGYSVSREKKERFSLILESASTNQTSMYLCASRPQGYNIQYFGAGTRLSVL.

The V gene is TRBV5-5, the J gene TRBJ2-1, with D possibly TRBD1 on 5 matching bases. The V gene's germline CDR1 is SGHKS and CDR2 YYEKEE (reference sequence). There are 16 residues in the CDR3. Between the trimmed V and J ends, which lost 3 bases and 2 bases, there was a span of 15 bases. CDR3 region: CASSWTPPSPYNEQFF. Here the CDR3 DNA reads TGTGCCAGCAGCTGGACACCCCCCAGTCCCTACAATGAGCAGTTCTTC.

The V and J genes are TRBV6-1 and TRBJ2-1; TRBD2 might be the D (5 bases). Germline CDR1 is MNHNS and CDR2 is SASEGT. The V and J ends lost 3 bases and 7 bases respectively, with 7 bases between them. The CDR3 runs 12 residues. CDR3: CASSDPGNEQFF. The CDR3 bases are TGTGCCAGCAGTGATCCGGGGAATGAGCAGTTCTTC.

This clonotype has a count of ten or more. V gene TRBV7-2 combines with J gene TRBJ2-3; tentative D call: TRBD2 (6 bases). Deletions cut 0 bases from V and 3 bases from J, with 16 bases between. The CDR3 loop spans 17 amino acids. From germline, CDR1 is SGHTA and CDR2 FQGNSA. CDR3 sequence (DNA): TGTGCCAGCAGCTTAGCGCTAGGCGGGACCAGGACAGATACGCAGTATTTT. Protein product: CASSLALGGTRTDTQYF.

This clonotype showed up just a few times. The V call is TRBV12-3 or TRBV12-4, the J call TRBJ2-2; 8 nucleotides align to TRBD2. V lost 8 bases and J lost 6; bases outside the gene matches: 14. The CDR3 runs to 16 residues. The DNA of the CDR3 is TGTGCCAGCTCGGGGGGGCGGGGAAGTGGTGCCGGGGAGCTGTTTTTT. Its protein is CASSGGRGSGAGELFF.

Only a few counts were recorded for this clonotype. The chain is built from TRBV15 and TRBJ2-2; D perhaps matches TRBD1 (6 bases). CDR1 and CDR2 from the germline V gene are LNHNV and YYDKDF (reference sequence). Trimming took off 2 bases at V and 2 bases at J, with 12 bases between the two ends. The CDR3 loop spans 16 amino acids. The CDR3 coding sequence is TGTGCCACCAGCAGAATGTCCGGGACAAACACCGGGGAGCTGTTTTTT. Protein: CATSRMSGTNTGELFF.

The chain carries TRBV6-1 and TRBJ2-2; a weak D match, TRBD1 (6 bases). The germline V gene encodes CDR1 MNHNS and CDR2 SASEGT. CDR3 size: 15 residues. Deletions cut 4 bases from V and 0 bases from J, with 9 bases between. This CDR3 reads CASSAGTTNTGELFF. CDR3 sequence (DNA): TGTGCCAGCAGTGCCGGGACAACGAACACCGGGGAGCTGTTTTTT.

Many counts were recorded for this clonotype. The J gene is TRBJ2-2, the V gene TRBV2, with D perhaps TRBD2 (6 bases). The CDR3 is made up of 14 amino acids. V shed 8 bases and J shed 7 bases, with 17 bases lying between them. Germline-derived CDR1 and CDR2 are SNHLY and FYNNEI. CDR3 nucleotide sequence: TGTGCCAGCGAGGCCCTGGGGGGATACGGGGAGCTGTTTTTT. Its protein product is CASEALGGYGELFF.

This clonotype was found a few times. The chain recombines TRBV2 with TRBJ2-7, with a possible D match to TRBD2 (6 bases). V lost 4 bases and J lost 2, with 9 bases in between. Germline V CDR1 and CDR2: SNHLY, FYNNEI. This CDR3 has 13 residues. The CDR3 sequence is CASSGVAAYEQYF. The CDR3 DNA sequence: TGTGCCAGCAGTGGTGTAGCGGCCTACGAGCAGTACTTC.

The chain uses TRBV12-5 and TRBJ2-1; the D gene could be TRBD1 or TRBD2 (5 bases each). The ends were cut back, 2 bases at V and 9 bases at J, with 20 bases in the middle. Germline V lookup: CDR1 LGHNT, CDR2 FRNRAP. CDR3 length: 16 amino acids. The CDR3 nucleotides read TGTGCTAGTGGTTTGCCTCGGGGCATACGGATGGGTGAGCAGTTCTTC. Residues: CASGLPRGIRMGEQFF.

This clonotype was observed a few times. The chain has TRBV7-2 and TRBJ2-2; D may match TRBD1 or TRBD2 (6 bases each). This CDR3 has 14 amino acids. Germline V gene data show CDR1 as SGHTA and CDR2 as FQGNSA. Trimming left V 1 base short and J 7 bases short, with 10 bases between. CDR3 in amino acids: CASSLGGANGELFF. In DNA form, the CDR3 reads TGTGCCAGCAGCTTAGGGGGGGCAAACGGGGAGCTGTTTTTT.

This clonotype came up many times. The rearrangement joins TRBV28 to TRBJ2-1; 13 bases agree with TRBD2. CDR3 length: 12 amino acids. After removal of 8 bases from V and 8 bases from J, the junction contained 0 bases not matched to a gene. The germline V gene encodes CDR1 MDHEN and CDR2 SYDVKM. The CDR3 bases are TGTGCCAGCGGACTAGCGGGGGATGAGCAGTTCTTC. Translated, it gives CASGLAGDEQFF.

The genes are TRBV2 and TRBJ2-3; D ambiguous. Germline values: CDR1 SNHLY, CDR2 FYNNEI. V was clipped by 6 bases and J by 2 bases, with 6 bases between them. This CDR3 spans 12 amino acids. In DNA form, the CDR3 reads TGTGCCAGCAGAACAGACACAGATACGCAGTATTTT. Its translation is CASRTDTDTQYF.

This clonotype was detected ten times or more. This chain joins TRBV27 and TRBJ1-4; D is undetermined. Trimming stripped 4 bases from V and 8 bases from J, with 8 bases between. Germline loops: CDR1 MNHEY, CDR2 SMNVEV (reference sequence). This CDR3 contains 12 residues. CDR3 sequence reads: CASSSVGEKLFF. Written as DNA, the CDR3 is TGTGCCAGCAGTTCTGTCGGCGAAAAACTGTTTTTT.

V is TRBV29-1 and J is TRBJ1-5, with a possible D match to TRBD1 (5 bases). Germline CDR1 is SQVTM and CDR2 is ANQGSEA. The V end lost 5 bases, the J end lost 0 bases, and 11 bases lay between the germline ends. The CDR3 covers 14 residues. The CDR3 DNA sequence: TGCAGCGTTAGGTTAGGGGATAGCAATCAGCCCCAGCATTTT. Protein product: CSVRLGDSNQPQHF.

This clonotype was recorded a few times. The rearrangement joins TRBV5-1 to TRBJ1-6; 7 bases are a match to TRBD1. The CDR3 contains 15 residues. Looked up from germline, CDR1 is SGHRS and CDR2 is YFSETQ. Trimming cost V 3 bases and J 6 bases; bases outside gene matches: 6. For the CDR3, the DNA is TGCGCCAGCAGCTCATCCCGACAGGGTAATTCACCCCTCCACTTT. This translates into CASSSSRQGNSPLHF.

This chain connects TRBV6-1 to TRBJ1-2; 7 bases line up with TRBD1. This CDR3 has 13 residues. Germline CDR1 is MNHNS and CDR2 is SASEGT. V was pared by 10 bases and J by 1 base, with 6 bases of the junction left unmatched. CDR3: CATTTGYNYGYTF. The CDR3 region has the DNA TGTGCCACCACGACAGGGTATAACTATGGCTACACCTTC.

This clonotype has ten or more counts. V usage is TRBV20-1 and J usage is TRBJ2-1; TRBD2 matches at 10 bases. After removal of 5 bases from V and 0 bases from J, the junction contained 4 bases not matched to a gene. Germline CDR1 and CDR2: DFQATT and SNEGSKA (reference sequence). The CDR3 sequence is 15 residues long. CDR3 loop: CSALRLAGSYNEQFF. CDR3 bases: TGCAGTGCTCTACGACTAGCGGGCTCCTACAATGAGCAGTTCTTC.

This clonotype appeared many times. CDR3 in DNA: TGCGCCAGCAGCTTAGCGGGCCTATTCACAGATACGCAGTATTTT. This sequence encodes CASSLAGLFTDTQYF. The V and J genes are TRBV5-1 and TRBJ2-3, with D possibly TRBD2 on 6 matching bases. The CDR3 has 15 residues. Trimming removed 2 bases from V and 2 bases from J, with 12 bases in between. CDR1 SGHRS and CDR2 YFSETQ come from the germline V gene.

There are a few counts of this clonotype. The V call is TRBV10-3, the J call TRBJ1-5; no clear D gene. Germline CDR1 ENHRY, CDR2 SYGVKD. V was pared by 6 bases and J by 7 bases, with 13 bases between. This CDR3 spans 13 amino acids. The CDR3 bases are TGTGCCATCAGCTCCGGGGTATCCCAGCCCCAGCATTTT. It codes for CAISSGVSQPQHF.

This clonotype was counted ten times or more. The chain recombines TRBV7-2 with TRBJ2-3, with D unclear. Germline loops: CDR1 SGHTA, CDR2 FQGNSA. The CDR3 has 12 amino acids. Trimming pared 1 base from V and 4 bases from J, leaving 3 bases between. The DNA of the CDR3 is TGTGCCAGCAGCTTAGTAGCAGATACGCAGTATTTT. It translates to CASSLVADTQYF. The whole variable domain, filled in from reference TRBV7-2 and TRBJ2-3, reads GAGVSQSPSNKVTEKGKDVELRCDPISGHTALYWYRQSLGQGLEFLIYFQGNSAPDKSGLPSDRFSAERTGGSVSTLTIQRTQQEDSAVYLCASSLVADTQYFGPGTRLTVL.

The chain carries TRBV20-1 and TRBJ2-5, with D unclear. The V and J ends lost 2 bases and 5 bases respectively, with 9 bases between them. The length of the CDR3 is 12 residues. The germline gives CDR1 DFQATT, CDR2 SNEGSKA (reference sequence). The CDR3 bases are TGCAGTGCTAGATGGGGTGGGGAGACCCAGTACTTC. Encoded protein: CSARWGGETQYF.

CDR3 in DNA: TGTGCCAGCAGTACTACAGGGATTTCGGCTGGCTACACCTTC. Encoded protein: CASSTTGISAGYTF. The V call is TRBV7-9, the J call TRBJ1-2, with D perhaps TRBD1 (6 bases). V was clipped by 6 bases and J by 7 bases, with 18 bases between them. Germline V gene data show CDR1 as SEHNR and CDR2 as FQNEAQ (reference sequence). The CDR3 loop spans 14 amino acids.

V is TRBV6-5 and J is TRBJ2-3, with 7 bases lining up with TRBD1. Germline CDR1 MNHEY, CDR2 SVGAGI. This CDR3 is 16 amino acids long. V lost 0 bases to trimming and J lost 5 bases; unmatched junction nucleotides: 8. CDR3: CASSYSWDSPLDTQYF. As DNA, the CDR3 is TGTGCCAGCAGTTACTCTTGGGACAGTCCCTTAGATACGCAGTATTTT.

This clonotype was seen more than once but under ten times. The rearrangement joins TRBV20-1 to TRBJ2-1; 9 bases match TRBD2. Losses at the gene ends were 6 bases for V and 1 base for J; bases not matched to a gene: 10. The V gene's germline CDR1 is DFQATT and CDR2 SNEGSKA (reference sequence). This CDR3 region has 16 residues. The CDR3 sequence is CSARTSAPASYNEQFF. The CDR3 region has the DNA TGCAGTGCCAGGACTAGCGCCCCAGCTTCCTACAATGAGCAGTTCTTC.

The chain links TRBV12-3 or TRBV12-4 to TRBJ2-1, with 10 bases identical to TRBD1. This CDR3 contains 16 residues. J gave up 1 base and V 5 bases, and 5 bases lay outside the gene matches. Written as DNA, the CDR3 is TGTGCCAGCAGTCCCCGGACAGGGGGGTCCTACAATGAGCAGTTCTTC. Translating gives CASSPRTGGSYNEQFF.

This chain uses TRBV11-2 with TRBJ1-2; 7 bases agree with TRBD1. Germline V gene data show CDR1 as SGHAT and CDR2 as FQNNGV. The CDR3 runs to 18 residues. V trimming: 5 bases; J trimming: 7 bases; junction bases outside the gene matches: 22. The CDR3 here is CASSPQGGEQGLRGGYTF. In DNA form, the CDR3 reads TGTGCCAGCAGCCCCCAGGGGGGGGAACAGGGACTTCGGGGTGGCTACACCTTC.

This clonotype was counted at least ten times. This chain joins TRBV18 and TRBJ2-2; D gene ambiguous. CDR3 length equals 15 residues. Germline CDR1 is KGHSH and CDR2 is LQKENI. Deletions cut 3 bases from V and 0 bases from J, with 8 bases between. The CDR3 DNA is TGTGCCAGCTCACCGTCCCAGCCGAACACCGGGGAGCTGTTTTTT. The encoded protein is CASSPSQPNTGELFF.

This clonotype came up a few times. The chain couples TRBV7-9 to TRBJ2-3; D possibly corresponds to TRBD2 (7 bases). Germline loops: CDR1 SEHNR, CDR2 FQNEAQ (reference sequence). V was pared by 2 bases and J by 5 bases, with 14 bases between. This CDR3 is 15 amino acids long. The CDR3 bases are TGTGCCAGCAGCTTAAGGCGGGGGCCAGGAGATACGCAGTATTTT. It translates to CASSLRRGPGDTQYF.